The clone carrying this T cell receptor beta chain was seen at least ten times. The CDR3 runs to 17 residues. Germline CDR1 reads KGHDR; CDR2 reads SFDVKD. V gave up 1 base and J gave up 4 bases; unmatched junction bases: 10. It was with unique molecular identifiers that the TCRbeta library was prepared. MiXCR was run by TCRdb on the PCR reads, yielding one entry per CDR3 protein. This sample has around 250,000 distinct CDR3 sequences, with under 30% found just once. The entry originates in a study of T-cell reconstitution after alpha-beta-depleted transplantation in children. The rearrangement links TRBV24-1 to TRBJ2-5; 8 bases map to TRBD1. The sequence was collected from a girl aged 2-9 years with Fanconi anemia, due to receive a stem cell transplant. Sequenced here: PBMCs, sampled before TCRalphabeta/CD19-depleted stem cell transplant. CDR3 in DNA: TGTGCCACCAGTGATTTAGGGGCTCAGGGGGCGCGAGAGACCCAGTACTTC. Its translation: CATSDLGAQGARETQYF.